The 2 T cell receptor beta chains in this list originate from one sample, sequenced in a study of T cells in tuberculosis. Only in-frame clones appear in the TCRdb table, and some are missing; sequencing was by immunoSEQ multiplex PCR. This sample has around 26,000 clones, with just over 90% found just once. Sequencing was done on a sample of PBMCs. The receptor set was obtained from a donor aged 10 to 29 with latent tuberculosis or without tuberculosis infection. Some clones in this sample may be carry-over from other donors' samples.

This sequence joins TRBV4-1 and TRBJ1-4, with 9 bases identical to TRBD1. With V trimmed by 4 bases and J by 8 bases, 8 bases remained unmatched. The CDR3 has 15 amino acids. Germline V gene lookup returns CDR1 MGHRA and CDR2 YSYEKL. The CDR3 here is CASSRSGGQGEKLFF. For the CDR3, the DNA is TGCGCCAGCAGCCGGAGCGGGGGACAGGGAGAAAAACTGTTTTTT.

The chain couples TRBV18 to TRBJ1-4; D may be TRBD1 (5 bases). In germline, CDR1 is KGHSH, CDR2 LQKENI. V shed 4 bases and J shed 0 bases, with 9 bases lying between them. The CDR3 loop spans 15 amino acids. CDR3 nucleotide sequence: TGTGCCAGCTCACAGGGGTATTCAACTAATGAAAAACTGTTTTTT. Translation gives CASSQGYSTNEKLFF.